Each of the 5 T cell receptor beta chains below was sequenced from the same sample in a study of T cell changes during pregnancy in multiple sclerosis. Clones were read by immunoSEQ multiplex PCR, and TCRdb kept only the in-frame ones, dropping some. Of tens of thousands of clones listed, 92% are singletons. Source: peripheral blood, taken in the first trimester of pregnancy. Source of these receptors: a female donor in good health, enrolled as a control in a pregnancy study.

V and J are TRBV7-2 and TRBJ2-1; TRBD2 matches 12 bases. Germline CDR1 reads SGHTA; CDR2 reads FQGNSA. This CDR3 contains 14 residues. Trimming took 10 bases from V and 6 from J; bases not matched to a gene: 7. CDR3 nucleotide sequence: TGTGCCACTAGTCTAGCGGGGGGGGCCAATGAGCAGTTCTTC. Translating gives CATSLAGGANEQFF.

This chain connects TRBV6-1 to TRBJ1-1; 8 nucleotides line up with TRBD1. The CDR3 is made up of 17 amino acids. CDR1 MNHNS and CDR2 SASEGT come from the germline V gene. The junction had 9 bases not matched to a gene; V was cut back by 0 bases and J by 3 bases. This chain's CDR3 is CASSEAPHRGGDTEAFF. The CDR3 DNA is TGTGCCAGCAGTGAAGCGCCTCACAGGGGGGGCGACACTGAAGCTTTCTTT.

The rearrangement uses TRBV18 and TRBJ2-2, with 11 nucleotides matching TRBD2. Germline CDR1 KGHSH, CDR2 LQKENI. V was pared by 0 bases and J by 3 bases, with 3 bases of the junction left unmatched. This CDR3 is built from 17 residues. This CDR3 reads CASSPPVLAGDTGELFF. As DNA, the CDR3 is TGTGCCAGCTCACCACCTGTACTAGCGGGGGACACCGGGGAGCTGTTTTTT.

This clone came up once. This chain links TRBV27 with TRBJ1-1; perhaps TRBD1 as D (5 bases). There are 14 residues in the CDR3. V lost 6 bases, J lost 1 base, and 12 bases lay in between. The germline CDR1 and CDR2 sequences are MNHEY and SMNVEV (reference sequence). The CDR3 DNA follows: TGTGCCAGCAGAAACCGACAGAGGAACACTGAAGCTTTCTTT. Translation gives CASRNRQRNTEAFF.

J is TRBJ1-1 and V is TRBV7-2; D unclear. CDR1 SGHTA and CDR2 FQGNSA come from the germline V gene. The CDR3 has 13 residues. Trimming took 1 base from V and 12 from J, leaving 15 bases between them. The CDR3 loop reads CASSLGIAVGPFF. The DNA for the CDR3 is TGTGCCAGCAGCTTAGGAATAGCCGTAGGCCCTTTCTTT.